The TCR beta chain under discussion was sequenced for a study of blood T cell repertoires in COVID-19. Turning to the study itself: Donors in the United States, Italy and Spain gave samples during acute or convalescent COVID-19.

One Seattle source followed patients from active infection through their disease course. This clone came up a few times. In the original processing: Amplification with reference gene primers provided the estimates of nucleated cell counts. Measured with immunoSEQ multiplex PCR; TCRdb has only the in-frame clones, and not every one. V and J calls plus clone size are reproduced from that table; the DNA served to infer D and trimming. The sample yields 400,000 to 450,000 clones, 88% seen once. The CDR3 consists of 15 residues. Germline CDR1 SEHNR, CDR2 FQNEAQ (reference sequence). The ends lost 5 bases at V and 2 bases at J; junction bases unmatched: 5.

The TCR comes from a woman aged 45 to 65 with COVID-19, enrolled during active disease. The V gene is TRBV7-9, the J gene TRBJ2-1, with 8 bases aligning to TRBD1. Sequences were obtained from peripheral blood. The CDR3 DNA reads as TGTGCCAGCAGCCTTCAACAGGGGGCCTACAATGAGCAGTTCTTC. The encoded protein is CASSLQQGAYNEQFF.